What follows are 32 T cell receptor beta chains derived from one specimen sequenced in a study of graft-versus-host responses after intestinal transplantation. Antigen specificity for these receptors is unknown. Profiling relied on immunoSEQ multiplex PCR, and the TCRdb table lists in-frame clones only, not all of them. Altogether 95,000 to 110,000 clones are present, roughly 87% being singletons, with the ten largest covering less than 0.8%. This sample comprised unstimulated CD4+ T cells sorted from spleen or lymph node cells, obtained before transplant. These receptors came from a human donor who was the organ donor for an intestinal transplant.

This clone occurred once. The chain carries TRBV18 and TRBJ2-5, with D unresolved. Germline assignment: CDR1 KGHSH and CDR2 LQKENI. The CDR3 consists of 14 residues. V lost 2 bases, J lost 2 bases, and 9 bases lay in between. The CDR3 sequence: CASSPSRRQETQYF. CDR3 sequence (DNA): TGTGCCAGCTCACCAAGTAGAAGACAAGAGACCCAGTACTTC.

J is TRBJ1-1 and V is TRBV7-9; TRBD1 matches 9 bases. V gave up 1 base and J gave up 4 bases; unmatched junction bases: 1. Per germline, CDR1 SEHNR and CDR2 FQNEAQ (reference sequence). This CDR3 region has 14 residues. The CDR3 spells CASSLETGGTEAFF. The CDR3 DNA is TGTGCCAGCAGCTTAGAGACAGGGGGCACTGAAGCTTTCTTT.

The rearrangement uses TRBV5-1 and TRBJ2-4; D is possibly TRBD2 (6 bases). CDR1 and CDR2 (germline): SGHRS, YFSETQ. This CDR3 is built from 14 residues. The ends were cut back, 0 bases at V and 5 bases at J, with 9 bases in the middle. The CDR3 loop is CASSLGQRENIQYF. Here the CDR3 DNA reads TGCGCCAGCAGCTTGGGGCAGCGGGAAAACATTCAGTACTTC.

The chain couples TRBV6-1 to TRBJ1-2; the D gene is possibly TRBD1 (6 bases). With 6 bases removed from V and 0 bases from J, the gap between germline ends came to 17 bases. Germline V lookup: CDR1 MNHNS, CDR2 SASEGT. The CDR3 has 16 residues. The CDR3 protein is CASRESGAKTNYGYTF. Written as DNA, the CDR3 is TGTGCCAGCAGGGAATCAGGGGCGAAAACTAACTATGGCTACACCTTC.

The rearrangement links TRBV6-1 to TRBJ2-3, with 7 bases identical to TRBD1. V shed 6 bases and J 10 bases; nucleotides not matched to a gene: 10. Germline values: CDR1 MNHNS, CDR2 SASEGT. This CDR3 has 13 amino acids. The CDR3 nucleotides read TGTGCCAGCAGGGGGACAGTTTATGATGCGCAGTATTTT. Protein product: CASRGTVYDAQYF.

The V gene is TRBV5-4, the J gene TRBJ2-5, with TRBD2 as a possible D gene (5 bases). The CDR3 covers 15 residues. Trimming took off 2 bases at V and 7 bases at J, with 18 bases between the two ends. Germline V gene sequence: CDR1 SGHNT, CDR2 YYREEE (reference sequence). The CDR3, as DNA: TGTGCCAGCAGCTTCACCGGGAAGGAATGGGGGACCCAGTACTTC. Translating it yields CASSFTGKEWGTQYF.

The rearrangement uses TRBV5-1 and TRBJ1-3; D uncertain. The germline gives CDR1 SGHRS, CDR2 YFSETQ. V lost 0 bases, J lost 0 bases, and 13 bases lay in between. The CDR3 runs 17 residues. The CDR3 loop reads CASSLAGGGFSGNTIYF. The CDR3 DNA reads TGCGCCAGCAGCTTGGCCGGTGGCGGATTCTCTGGAAACACCATATATTTT.

The gene calls are TRBV6-5 and TRBJ1-1, with 7 positions matching TRBD1. The trim removed 2 bases at V and 6 bases at J, leaving 6 bases unmatched. The CDR3 length is 14 residues. The germline gives CDR1 MNHEY, CDR2 SVGAGI. CDR3 sequence: CASSYGPDRAEAFF. The CDR3 coding sequence is TGTGCCAGCAGTTACGGACCAGACAGGGCTGAAGCTTTCTTT.

CDR3 bases: TGTGCCAGCAGTTCCCCCCGGACAGGTTCGGGGGGCTACACCTTC. This gives the protein CASSSPRTGSGGYTF. This chain joins TRBV6-1 and TRBJ1-2, with TRBD1 matching 7 bases. Germline lookup yields CDR1 MNHNS and CDR2 SASEGT. The CDR3 sequence is 15 residues long. V dropped 5 bases and J dropped 8; count of bases not matched to a gene: 14.

The gene calls are TRBV11-2 and TRBJ2-2; perhaps TRBD1 as D (5 bases). CDR1 is SGHAT, CDR2 FQNNGV, per germline. CDR3 length: 16 residues. The V end lost 2 bases, the J end lost 2 bases, and 12 bases lay between the germline ends. The CDR3: CASSLSVTANTGELFF. DNA of the CDR3: TGTGCCAGCAGCTTATCAGTGACAGCCAACACCGGGGAGCTGTTTTTT. Complete variable domain (other parts from reference TRBV11-2 and TRBJ2-2): EAGVAQSPRYKIIEKRQSVAFWCNPISGHATLYWYQQILGQGPKLLIQFQNNGVVDDSQLPKDRFSAERLKGVDSTLKIQPAKLEDSAVYLCASSLSVTANTGELFFGEGSRLTVL.

V is TRBV6-5 and J is TRBJ1-3; a weak D match, TRBD1 (5 bases). Trimming removed 0 bases from V and 4 bases from J, with 13 bases in between. In germline, CDR1 is MNHEY, CDR2 SVGAGI. The CDR3 is 16 residues long. The CDR3 coding sequence is TGTGCCAGCAGTTACTCGAACCCAGGGACCGGAAACACCATATATTTT. Encoded protein: CASSYSNPGTGNTIYF.

This clone was detected only a few times. The genes are TRBV10-3 and TRBJ2-3, with 10 bases that match TRBD2. Germline V gene data show CDR1 as ENHRY and CDR2 as SYGVKD. The CDR3 sequence is 15 residues long. The trim removed 5 bases at V and 2 bases at J, leaving 4 bases unmatched. DNA for the CDR3: TGTGCCATCAGTACCGGGACTAGCGCCACAGATACGCAGTATTTT. It translates to CAISTGTSATDTQYF.

The rearrangement links TRBV19 to TRBJ1-2; 8 bases are shared with TRBD1. The V gene's germline CDR1 is LNHDA and CDR2 SQIVND (reference sequence). V gave up 6 bases and J gave up 8 bases; unmatched junction bases: 2. This CDR3 is built from 11 residues. In DNA, the CDR3 is TGTGCCAGTAGCACAGGGGGAGGCTACACCTTC. Translated: CASSTGGGYTF.

V usage is TRBV6-1 and J usage is TRBJ2-5; D not resolved. CDR3 size: 12 residues. The V gene's germline CDR1 is MNHNS and CDR2 SASEGT. Deletions cut 3 bases from V and 4 bases from J, with 6 bases between. CDR3 sequence reads: CASSDSPETQYF. CDR3 DNA sequence: TGTGCCAGCAGTGACAGCCCAGAGACCCAGTACTTC.

The chain links TRBV7-9 to TRBJ1-5; D unresolved. With 5 bases removed from V and 2 bases from J, the gap between germline ends came to 16 bases. Germline V gene lookup returns CDR1 SEHNR and CDR2 FQNEAQ (reference sequence). The CDR3 has 16 residues. CDR3 sequence: CASSPSGPWGNQPQHF. CDR3 bases: TGTGCCAGCAGCCCCTCCGGGCCCTGGGGCAATCAGCCCCAGCATTTT.

This chain links TRBV5-1 with TRBJ1-2, with D possibly being TRBD1 (6 bases). The CDR3 covers 13 residues. V was cut by 1 base and J by 7 bases, with 11 bases left in between. CDR1 is SGHRS and CDR2 is YFSETQ in the germline V gene. In DNA form, the CDR3 reads TGCGCCAGCAGCTTGCTCAGGGGAGGTGGCTACACCTTC. Its translation is CASSLLRGGGYTF.

The V and J genes are TRBV7-2 and TRBJ1-1, with 8 bases lining up with TRBD1. The V gene end was trimmed by 11 bases and the J gene end by 0 bases; junction bases not matched to a gene: 5. CDR1 is SGHTA, CDR2 FQGNSA, per germline. The CDR3 is made up of 13 amino acids. The CDR3 sequence is CAVRQGLNTEAFF. The CDR3 DNA follows: TGTGCCGTTCGACAGGGGCTGAACACTGAAGCTTTCTTT. Full variable domain (missing parts from reference TRBV7-2 and TRBJ1-1): GAGVSQSPSNKVTEKGKDVELRCDPISGHTALYWYRQSLGQGLEFLIYFQGNSAPDKSGLPSDRFSAERTGGSVSTLTIQRTQQEDSAVYLCAVRQGLNTEAFFGQGTRLTVV.

The rearrangement uses TRBV28 and TRBJ2-7, with 11 bases identical to TRBD2. The trim removed 6 bases at V and 0 bases at J, leaving 10 bases unmatched. Per the germline V gene, CDR1 is MDHEN and CDR2 is SYDVKM. The CDR3 sequence is 17 residues long. CDR3 nucleotide sequence: TGTGCCAGCAGCTCTCCCGGGACTAGCGGTAGCTCCTACGAGCAGTACTTC. Translating gives CASSSPGTSGSSYEQYF.

V and J are TRBV6-6 and TRBJ1-2; 10 bases match TRBD1. This CDR3 is built from 13 residues. Germline V gives CDR1 MNHNY, CDR2 SVGAGI (reference sequence). The V segment lost 6 bases and the J segment 8 bases; nucleotides outside the gene matches: 6. CDR3 loop: CASSRDRGYGYTF. Here the CDR3 DNA reads TGTGCCAGCAGCCGGGACAGGGGATACGGCTACACCTTC.

The chain couples TRBV7-3 to TRBJ2-5; no clear D. The length of the CDR3 is 14 residues. Per germline, CDR1 SGHTA and CDR2 FQGTGA. V was trimmed by 5 bases and J by 2 bases, leaving 12 bases between them. This chain's CDR3 is CASSLGGHQETQYF. CDR3 nucleotides: TGTGCCAGCAGCCTTGGCGGTCATCAAGAGACCCAGTACTTC.

V and J are TRBV7-9 and TRBJ2-3, with 8 bases matching TRBD1. The germline gives CDR1 SEHNR, CDR2 FQNEAQ (reference sequence). This CDR3 region has 14 residues. The V and J ends lost 5 bases and 4 bases, in that order; junction bases with no gene match: 5. The CDR3 nucleotides read TGTGCCAGCAGCCCGACAGGGGTCTCAGATACGCAGTATTTT. Translation gives CASSPTGVSDTQYF.

The V gene is TRBV11-3, the J gene TRBJ2-2, with 10 bases fitting TRBD1. Germline lookup yields CDR1 SGHNT and CDR2 YENEEA. This CDR3 region has 18 residues. J gave up 3 bases and V 5 bases, and 12 bases lay outside the gene matches. The CDR3 here is CASSPRAGTGEDTGELFF. The CDR3, as DNA: TGTGCCAGCAGCCCCCGCGCCGGGACAGGGGAGGACACCGGGGAGCTGTTTTTT.

This chain joins TRBV18 and TRBJ1-2; possible D gene TRBD1, 5 bases. V lost 9 bases, J lost 0 bases, and 14 bases lay in between. This CDR3 is built from 14 residues. Per germline, CDR1 KGHSH and CDR2 LQKENI. Here the CDR3 DNA reads TGTGCCAGTTCGGACACCAGAGCTAACTATGGCTACACCTTC. Protein sequence: CASSDTRANYGYTF.

The chain joins TRBV7-9 to TRBJ2-1; D is undetermined. This CDR3 comprises 15 residues. Germline loops: CDR1 SEHNR, CDR2 FQNEAQ (reference sequence). The V end was cut by 5 bases, the J end by 0 bases, with 11 bases between. CDR3 sequence: CASSQIRSSYNEQFF. The CDR3, as DNA: TGTGCCAGCAGCCAAATTAGAAGCTCCTACAATGAGCAGTTCTTC. The whole variable domain, remainder taken from reference TRBV7-9 and TRBJ2-1, is DTGVSQNPRHKITKRGQNVTFRCDPISEHNRLYWYRQTLGQGPEFLTYFQNEAQLEKSRLLSDRFSAERPKGSFSTLEIQRTEQGDSAMYLCASSQIRSSYNEQFFGPGTRLTVL.

The V call is TRBV11-1, the J call TRBJ1-2, with 7 bases that match TRBD1. There are 13 residues in the CDR3. V lost 6 bases and J lost 4; bases outside the gene matches: 5. The germline V gene has CDR1 SGHAT and CDR2 FQDESV (reference sequence). This CDR3 reads CASSLQGTYGYTF. The CDR3 DNA reads as TGTGCCAGCAGTTTACAGGGGACCTATGGCTACACCTTC.

This clone appeared a single time. The CDR3 DNA reads as TGTGCCAGCAGCTTAGGGGCAGGGGGCCTTCGCAATCAGCCCCAGCATTTT. Protein: CASSLGAGGLRNQPQHF. The rearrangement links TRBV7-9 to TRBJ1-5; 8 positions match TRBD1. CDR1 SEHNR and CDR2 FQNEAQ come from the germline V gene (reference sequence). The CDR3 is 17 residues long. After removal of 1 base from V and 2 bases from J, the junction contained 7 bases not matched to a gene.

The chain combines TRBV5-1 with TRBJ2-3; D is ambiguous. The CDR3 extends over 12 amino acids. CDR1 is SGHRS and CDR2 is YFSETQ in the germline V gene. V dropped 7 bases and J dropped 0 bases, with 6 bases sitting between them. The CDR3 sequence is CASGSSTDTQYF. Written as DNA, the CDR3 is TGCGCCAGCGGCTCTAGCACAGATACGCAGTATTTT.

The rearrangement joins TRBV6-5 to TRBJ2-2; D call uncertain. The CDR3 sequence is 13 residues long. V lost 4 bases and J 5 bases, leaving 8 bases between the germline ends. Germline V lookup: CDR1 MNHEY, CDR2 SVGAGI. The CDR3: CASSSWKTGELFF. The CDR3 nucleotides read TGTGCCAGCAGTTCATGGAAGACCGGGGAGCTGTTTTTT.

A word on this clone: The junction shows a germline mismatch at one end, possibly a read error. The chain couples TRBV29-1 to TRBJ2-3; 9 bases are shared with TRBD1. The CDR3 spans 15 residues. Germline V gene sequence: CDR1 SQVTM, CDR2 ANQGSEA. This CDR3 is CSVYQTGGSTVTQYF. In DNA, the CDR3 is TGCAGCGTGTACCAAACAGGGGGCTCCACAGTTACGCAGTATTTT.

The DNA of the CDR3 is TGTGCCAGCAGTCTTACAGGGTTCTCTGGAAACACCATATATTTT. The encoded protein is CASSLTGFSGNTIYF. The chain couples TRBV6-5 to TRBJ1-3, with a weak D call TRBD1 (6 bases). Per germline, CDR1 MNHEY and CDR2 SVGAGI. The CDR3 is 15 amino acids. V was clipped by 5 bases and J by 0 bases, with 11 bases between them.

The chain joins TRBV12-5 to TRBJ2-7; either TRBD1 or TRBD2 may fit D (5 bases each). Germline V gene lookup returns CDR1 LGHNT and CDR2 FRNRAP. This CDR3 is 16 amino acids long. The germline V and J ends were trimmed by 7 bases and 3 bases, with 22 bases remaining between them. CDR3 region: CASAPRGGWGHYEQYF. CDR3 in DNA: TGTGCTAGTGCTCCACGTGGGGGTTGGGGCCACTACGAGCAGTACTTC. The whole variable domain, remainder taken from reference TRBV12-5 and TRBJ2-7, is DARVTQTPRHKVTEMGQEVTMRCQPILGHNTVFWYRQTMMQGLELLAYFRNRAPLDDSGMPKDRFSAEMPDATLATLKIQPSEPRDSAVYFCASAPRGGWGHYEQYFGPGTRLTVT.

The genes are TRBV6-5 and TRBJ1-5; weak D call: TRBD1 (5 bases). CDR1 and CDR2 (germline): MNHEY, SVGAGI. This CDR3 contains 15 residues. V lost 6 bases, J lost 9 bases, and 21 bases lay in between. The CDR3 sequence: CASSLTGTGKGPQHF. The DNA of the CDR3 is TGTGCCAGCAGCCTTACCGGGACGGGGAAAGGGCCCCAGCATTTT.